The 13 T cell receptor beta chains reported below all come from one sample, sequenced in a study of blood T cells in healthy people across ages. Sample-barcoded 5' priming and a J-beta primer mix drove a second PCR of 7 to 11 cycles. TCRdb fed the 5' RACE reads into MiXCR, producing one record per CDR3 protein. The table includes around 1,800,000 distinct CDR3 sequences, 39% detected once. The sequenced sample was blood. These receptor sequences come from a human donor in good health.

This clonotype was picked up one time. The chain employs TRBV10-3 and TRBJ2-3; tentatively, D is TRBD1 or TRBD2 (5 bases each). Trimming pared 6 bases from V and 0 bases from J, leaving 7 bases between. The CDR3 has 13 amino acids. Germline V CDR1 and CDR2: ENHRY, SYGVKD. CDR3 in DNA: TGTGCCATCAGGGGACGCAGCACAGATACGCAGTATTTT. Translated, it gives CAIRGRSTDTQYF.

The V gene is TRBV15, the J gene TRBJ2-1, with a tentative D call TRBD2 (6 bases). Germline CDR1 LNHNV, CDR2 YYDKDF (reference sequence). The CDR3 is 13 amino acids. V dropped 5 bases and J dropped 8 bases, with 13 bases sitting between them. The DNA of the CDR3 is TGTGCCACCAGCCCCCTGCCGGGAGATGAGCAGTTCTTC. Amino acids: CATSPLPGDEQFF.

V is TRBV6-4 and J is TRBJ2-1; no clear D gene. Germline loops: CDR1 MRHNA, CDR2 SNTAGT. V shed 10 bases and J shed 10 bases, with 17 bases lying between them. The CDR3 runs to 12 residues. The CDR3, as DNA: TGTGCCACTCAAAATCGTCCTTACGAGCAGTTCTTC. The encoded protein is CATQNRPYEQFF.

In this sample, this clonotype turned up a few times. The chain employs TRBV6-1 and TRBJ2-7; D not certain. This CDR3 has 16 amino acids. V shed 4 bases and J shed 2 bases, with 18 bases lying between them. The germline V gene encodes CDR1 MNHNS and CDR2 SASEGT. CDR3 DNA sequence: TGTGCCAGCAGTGGAAGCCAGGATACCGCGACCTACGAGCAGTACTTC. Translation: CASSGSQDTATYEQYF.

The chain uses TRBV4-3 and TRBJ2-3; D may match TRBD1 or TRBD2 (5 bases each). Trimming took off 0 bases at V and 3 bases at J, with 19 bases between the two ends. CDR1 and CDR2 (germline): LGHNA, YSLEER. CDR3 size: 18 residues. This CDR3 reads CASSQDWQGPDSTDTQYF. DNA of the CDR3: TGCGCCAGCAGCCAAGATTGGCAGGGACCGGACTCAACAGATACGCAGTATTTT.

This clonotype was seen a few times. The V call is TRBV6-5, the J call TRBJ1-2, with D hard to call. V lost 6 bases and J 2 bases, leaving 10 bases between the germline ends. This CDR3 contains 13 residues. Germline CDR1 and CDR2: MNHEY and SVGAGI. CDR3 amino acids: CASRPNINYGYTF. The CDR3, as DNA: TGTGCCAGCAGACCAAATATCAACTATGGCTACACCTTC.

The table lists this clonotype with a few counts. The chain recombines TRBV6-4 with TRBJ2-5, with 9 bases fitting TRBD2. CDR1 and CDR2 from the germline V gene are MRHNA and SNTAGT. V lost 2 bases to trimming and J lost 0 bases; unmatched junction nucleotides: 10. The CDR3 covers 18 residues. DNA for the CDR3: TGTGCCAGCAGTGACCCAGTGGTAGCGGGGGACCACCAAGAGACCCAGTACTTC. Protein product: CASSDPVVAGDHQETQYF.

This chain uses TRBV4-2 with TRBJ1-2; 9 positions match TRBD1. The junction had 7 bases not matched to a gene; V was cut back by 4 bases and J by 4 bases. Germline V gene sequence: CDR1 LGHNA, CDR2 YNFKEQ. This CDR3 has 15 residues. CDR3 sequence (DNA): TGTGCCAGCAGCCGAGGGGACAGGGACGTCTATGGCTACACCTTC. Its protein product is CASSRGDRDVYGYTF.

The sample holds a few counts of this clonotype. The chain recombines TRBV5-6 with TRBJ2-3; 8 nucleotides align to TRBD1. The CDR3 is 16 amino acids. Germline CDR1 reads SGHDT; CDR2 reads YYEEEE. The V gene end was trimmed by 1 base and the J gene end by 3 bases; junction bases not matched to a gene: 7. This chain's CDR3 is CASSLLPRGLTDTQYF. CDR3 coding DNA: TGTGCCAGCAGCTTGTTACCCAGGGGGCTGACAGATACGCAGTATTTT. The variable domain in full, completed from reference TRBV5-6 and TRBJ2-3, reads DAGVTQSPTHLIKTRGQQVTLRCSPKSGHDTVSWYQQALGQGPQFIFQYYEEEERQRGNFPDRFSGHQFPNYSSELNVNALLLGDSALYLCASSLLPRGLTDTQYFGPGTRLTVL.

V is TRBV29-1 and J is TRBJ1-1; no definite D call. The CDR3 loop spans 12 amino acids. V lost 5 bases, J lost 5 bases, and 12 bases lay in between. Per the germline V gene, CDR1 is SQVTM and CDR2 is ANQGSEA. CDR3 DNA sequence: TGCAGCGTTAAGACACTGTGGACTGAAGCTTTCTTT. Its translation is CSVKTLWTEAFF.

This clonotype was detected only a few times. The chain joins TRBV14 to TRBJ2-7; no clear D. There are 12 residues in the CDR3. Germline CDR1 and CDR2: SGHDN and FVKESK. Trimming cost V 2 bases and J 5 bases, with 7 bases left between them. For the CDR3, the DNA is TGTGCCAGCAGCCAAAACCCCAACGAGCAGTACTTC. Amino acids: CASSQNPNEQYF.

The chain joins TRBV7-9 to TRBJ2-3; no reliable D call. V lost 3 bases, J lost 3 bases, and 16 bases lay in between. The CDR3 length is 16 residues. CDR1 and CDR2 from the germline V gene are SEHNR and FQNEAQ (reference sequence). Here the CDR3 DNA reads TGTGCCAGCAGCTTGAATCCCGGGTTGAGGACAGATACGCAGTATTTT. It is translated as CASSLNPGLRTDTQYF.

This chain joins TRBV28 and TRBJ2-4; D might be TRBD1 or TRBD2, each matching 6 bases. CDR3 length equals 14 residues. Germline CDR1 reads MDHEN; CDR2 reads SYDVKM. V dropped 5 bases and J dropped 14 bases, with 22 bases sitting between them. The CDR3 DNA reads as TGTGCCAGCAGTCAAACCGGGGGCTTAACTGGGGAGTACTTC. It is translated as CASSQTGGLTGEYF.